The rows below give T cell receptor beta chains drawn from one sample of a study of beta chain features in type 1 diabetes. Data came from immunoSEQ multiplex PCR; TCRdb stores just in-frame clones and leaves some out. Of a few hundred thousand clones in the sample, 8% to 13% were seen once. The sequenced sample consisted of naive CD4+ T cells from blood. The receptor set was obtained from a young woman in good health. Both conserved end residues are part of each CDR3. D genes are given only for firm matches. Only part of the rows carry a size: once, few, many, or a class if the clone is expanded.

>TRBJ2-3|TRBD2|TRBV7-3|few
TGTGCCAGCAGCCGAGGGCTAGCGGGAGCGGATACGCAGTATTTT
CASSRGLAGADTQYF
>TRBJ2-1|-|TRBV9|few
TGTGCCACCCCGAGCGGGAATGAGCAGTTCTTC
CATPSGNEQFF
>TRBJ2-1|TRBD2|TRBV9|few
TGTGCCAGCAGCGTGACTAGCGGGAGTTCCTCCTACAATGAGCAGTTCTTC
CASSVTSGSSSYNEQFF
>TRBJ2-4|TRBD2|TRBV4-2|few
TGTGCCAGCAGCCAAGATCCAGCGGGAGCTACTAAAAACATTCAGTACTTC
CASSQDPAGATKNIQYF
>TRBJ2-1|-|TRBV6-5|few
TGTGCCAGCAGGAGGAAGCAATACAATGAGCAGTTCTTC
CASRRKQYNEQFF
>TRBJ2-3|TRBD1|TRBV5-4|-
TGTGCCAGCAGCACACCGGGACAGGGCATGGGCACAGATACGCAGTATTTT
CASSTPGQGMGTDTQYF
>TRBJ2-1|-|TRBV9|few
TGTGCCAGCAGCGTTTCTAGCCTCCTGAACCCGCCTTACAATGAGCAGTTCTTC
CASSVSSLLNPPYNEQFF
>TRBJ2-1|TRBD2|TRBV15|few
TGTGCCACCAGCCCAGCGGGAGGGCGCCCTAATGAGCAGTTCTTC
CATSPAGGRPNEQFF
>TRBJ1-2|-|TRBV28|-
TGTGCCAGCAGTTTAGGGAGGGACTATGGCTACACCTTC
CASSLGRDYGYTF
>TRBJ2-3|TRBD2|TRBV9|few
TGTGCCAGCAGCATGCGGGAGGGCCTAGATACGCAGTATTTT
CASSMREGLDTQYF
>TRBJ1-5|-|TRBV7-8|few
TGTGCCAGCAGCTTAGATCAGGGGCTTCAGCCCCAGCATTTT
CASSLDQGLQPQHF
>TRBJ2-7|TRBD2|TRBV7-9|-
TGTGCCAGCAGCTCGACTAGCGGGAGGTACCCCTCCTACGAGCAGTACTTC
CASSSTSGRYPSYEQYF
>TRBJ2-1|TRBD1|TRBV11-2|few
TGTGCCAGCAGCTTCACAGGGGAAGGTGAGCAGTTCTTC
CASSFTGEGEQFF